The sequence of this T cell receptor beta chain was determined in a study of control samples from healthy donors and cancer patients. Sequencing was performed with immunoSEQ multiplex PCR; in TCRdb, only in-frame clones are kept and a portion is missing. The sample lists roughly 120,000 clones, around 89% occurring once. The CDR3 spans 13 residues. Germline-derived CDR1 and CDR2 are LNHDA and SQIVND (reference sequence). Trimming shortened V by 8 bases and J by 0 bases, and 9 bases separated the two germline ends. This chain connects TRBV19 to TRBJ2-3; TRBD2 is a possible D gene (5 bases). The specimen was PBMCs. This sequence was found in a woman in her forties or fifties with colorectal cancer. Here the CDR3 reads CASSRVSTDTQYF. The CDR3 nucleotides are TGTGCCAGTTCGCGGGTTAGCACAGATACGCAGTATTTT.